Detailed here is one T cell receptor beta chain. The antigen this receptor binds is unknown. Base quality data are lacking; no much larger clone is found one base away. This entry belongs to a study of T cell responses to AZD1222 COVID-19 vaccine (dated by TCRdb to the early 2020s). For the study in its entirety: AZD1222 recipients given second doses at about 4 weeks or at about 12 weeks were pooled, since spike-specific TCR depth and breadth were not found to differ between the two schedules. TCR sequencing was performed for about 240 trial participants, of whom roughly 200 were given two doses of AZD1222 and 26 were given two doses of MenACWY control vaccine. Trial participants were enrolled into age subgroups of 18-55, 56-69 and 70-plus years, which contained approximately 150, 28 and 58 TCR-sequenced participants, respectively. The research as a whole found: In the small 56-69-year group, the increase in depth fell short of significance, most likely because of low power. A significant rise in spike-specific TCR breadth and depth was observed after two AZD1222 doses relative to day 0 and relative to MenACWY recipients. Most participants were white British and females outnumbered males, and the authors suggested that clonal diversity may have been underestimated. Because no samples from the day 14 peak response were available, repertoires could be characterized only after the peak T cell response. Reportedly, close to half of the unique spike-specific TCRs recognized epitopes lying outside the regions that are mutated in the B.1.351 and B.1.1.7 variants. CD4 TCRs associated with the vaccine covered the entire spike protein, and the dominant responses were in regions 160-218 and 743-854. Conclusions about previously exposed vaccinees are limited, since just six or seven AZD1222 recipients were seropositive for SARS-CoV-2 at baseline.

The CDR3 regions of human TCRbeta chains were analyzed by immunosequencing. For the original study's pipeline: Repertoire TCRs were matched against a reference library of SARS-CoV-2-specific TCRs generated with the MIRA antigen-specificity platform. Breadth was defined as the fraction of unique TCRs that were SARS-CoV-2-associated. Depth was defined as the fraction of total T cells that were SARS-CoV-2-associated. Using the MIRA data, each spike-specific TCR was assigned both to the spike region to which the TCR was reactive and to a CD4 or CD8 class. Log10-transformed breadth and depth values were compared by one-way ANOVA with Sidak's multiple comparisons tests. TCRdb obtained this table from immuneACCESS and retained in-frame rearrangements with V and J assigned. These tables miss some clones; where compared with another copy, unresolved V genes account for less than half of the shortfall, and the remainder is unexplained. The DNA was the basis for D and trimming; V, J and clone size are from that table. The sample table holds 75,000 to 95,000 clones, of which roughly 84% were seen once. The top ten clones comprise 10% to 15% of the sample.

Interpreted using the paper, the time point label stands for: baseline before first vaccination. Vaccinee samples came from UK trials COV001 and COV002, including a single-blind randomized controlled phase 2/3 trial of AZD1222 (ChAdOx1 nCoV-19) in healthy adults. For TCRbeta chain sequencing, PBMC samples were collected from trial participants at day 0 and at day 28 after the second dose. Deletion took 2 bases off V and 0 bases off J, with a span of 7 bases between the germline ends. From a lookup of the germline V gene (reference sequence), CDR1 and CDR2 are SEHNR and FQNEAQ. Its CDR3 holds 14 amino acids, cysteine through phenylalanine. CDR3 DNA only is kept here, 42 bases in frame from base 1.

The specimen comprised peripheral blood, sampled on day 0 of AZD1222 vaccination. The rearranged segments are TRBV7-9 and TRBJ1-1; the D gene is not confidently resolved. The TCR was taken from an adult in good health. The sequenced DNA is TGTGCCAGCAGCTTAATGTCTCTGAACACTGAAGCTTTCTTT. It specifies CASSLMSLNTEAFF.